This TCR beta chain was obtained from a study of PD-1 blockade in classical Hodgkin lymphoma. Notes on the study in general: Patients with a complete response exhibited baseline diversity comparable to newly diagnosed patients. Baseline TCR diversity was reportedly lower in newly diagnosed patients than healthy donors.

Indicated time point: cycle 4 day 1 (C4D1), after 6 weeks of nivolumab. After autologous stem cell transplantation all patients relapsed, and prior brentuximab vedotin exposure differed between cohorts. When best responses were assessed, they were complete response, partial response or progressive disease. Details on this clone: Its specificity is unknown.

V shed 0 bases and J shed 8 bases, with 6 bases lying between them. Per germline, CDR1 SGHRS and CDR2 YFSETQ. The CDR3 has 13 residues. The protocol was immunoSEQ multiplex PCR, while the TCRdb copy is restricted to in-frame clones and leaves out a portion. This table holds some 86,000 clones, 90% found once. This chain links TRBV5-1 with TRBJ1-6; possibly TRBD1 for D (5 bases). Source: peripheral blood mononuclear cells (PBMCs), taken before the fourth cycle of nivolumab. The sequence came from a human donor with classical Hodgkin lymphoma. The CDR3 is CASSLAGDSPLHF. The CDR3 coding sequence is TGCGCCAGCAGCTTGGCGGGGGATTCACCCCTCCACTTT.